Following are 8 T cell receptor beta chains from one sample sequenced in a study of shared clonotypes between healthy human individuals. CD45RO negativity and positive selection for CCR7 defined naive CD8 cells, a population that excluded terminally differentiated effector memory CD45RA+ cells. Measured with immunoSEQ multiplex PCR; TCRdb has only the in-frame clones, and not every one. The sample carries about 2.2 million clones, roughly 91% recorded once. Specimen: naive CD8+ T cells from PBMCs. The source of these receptors is a young man in good health. Some clones in this sample may be carry-over from other donors' samples.

This chain connects TRBV27 to TRBJ2-7; 9 nucleotides agree with TRBD1. The CDR3 is 16 residues long. Germline V gene lookup returns CDR1 MNHEY and CDR2 SMNVEV (reference sequence). After removal of 5 bases from V and 6 bases from J, the junction contained 14 bases not matched to a gene. The CDR3 sequence: CASSPFTGGAKGEQYF. CDR3 in DNA: TGTGCCAGCAGTCCATTCACAGGGGGCGCGAAAGGCGAGCAGTACTTC.

The rearrangement uses TRBV25-1 and TRBJ2-1, with D possibly matching TRBD2 (5 bases). Trimming took 4 bases from V and 2 from J, leaving 6 bases between them. The CDR3 sequence is 13 residues long. Germline V lookup: CDR1 MGHDK, CDR2 SYGVNS. CDR3 protein: CASSVGAYNEQFF. The CDR3 DNA reads as TGTGCCAGCAGTGTGGGAGCCTACAATGAGCAGTTCTTC.

The chain combines TRBV28 with TRBJ1-1, with 9 nucleotides matching TRBD1. J gave up 5 bases and V 1 base, and 5 bases lay outside the gene matches. The CDR3 is made up of 15 amino acids. Germline loops: CDR1 MDHEN, CDR2 SYDVKM. CDR3 in DNA: TGTGCCAGCAGTTTATTCGGGGACAGGGTAACTGAAGCTTTCTTT. Protein product: CASSLFGDRVTEAFF. Supplemented by reference TRBV28 and TRBJ1-1, the full variable domain reads DVKVTQSSRYLVKRTGEKVFLECVQDMDHENMFWYRQDPGLGLRLIYFSYDVKMKEKGDIPEGYSVSREKKERFSLILESASTNQTSMYLCASSLFGDRVTEAFFGQGTRLTVV.

CDR3 DNA sequence: TGTGCCAGCAGTGGGGGCTGGGGCTCCTACAATGAGCAGTTCTTC. Its translation is CASSGGWGSYNEQFF. The V call is TRBV27, the J call TRBJ2-1; TRBD1 might be the D (6 bases). The V end lost 5 bases, the J end lost 0 bases, and 11 bases lay between the germline ends. This CDR3 spans 15 amino acids. Germline-derived CDR1 and CDR2 are MNHEY and SMNVEV (reference sequence).

V is TRBV2 and J is TRBJ2-5; D remains unclear. The CDR3 extends over 11 amino acids. The germline V gene has CDR1 SNHLY and CDR2 FYNNEI. Trimming cost V 4 bases and J 6 bases, with 6 bases left between them. CDR3 nucleotide sequence: TGTGCCAGCAGTGCCTCTCAGACCCAGTACTTC. Its translation: CASSASQTQYF.

The chain links TRBV4-3 to TRBJ2-5; D may be TRBD2 (6 bases). Per the germline V gene, CDR1 is LGHNA and CDR2 is YSLEER. The CDR3 has 14 amino acids. The V end was cut by 4 bases, the J end by 5 bases, with 14 bases between. This chain's CDR3 is CASSPKWAGETQYF. The CDR3 bases are TGCGCCAGCAGCCCAAAGTGGGCGGGGGAGACCCAGTACTTC.

This clone was recorded once. This chain connects TRBV4-1 to TRBJ1-5; 8 nucleotides align to TRBD1. Germline CDR1 and CDR2: MGHRA and YSYEKL. The CDR3 is 16 amino acids. V shed 1 base and J 7 bases; nucleotides not matched to a gene: 9. The CDR3 sequence: CASSQVPQGVRQPQHF. The DNA of the CDR3 is TGCGCCAGCAGCCAAGTCCCACAGGGGGTCCGGCAGCCCCAGCATTTT.

Of note for this clone: The same CDR3 arises from other DNA sequences in this sample as well. The genes are TRBV7-9 and TRBJ1-1; the D is unclear. The germline V gene encodes CDR1 SEHNR and CDR2 FQNEAQ (reference sequence). The CDR3 has 12 residues. Trimming stripped 3 bases from V and 3 bases from J, with 5 bases between. The chain's CDR3 is CASSFGDTEAFF. The CDR3 nucleotides read TGTGCCAGCAGCTTTGGTGACACTGAAGCTTTCTTT.